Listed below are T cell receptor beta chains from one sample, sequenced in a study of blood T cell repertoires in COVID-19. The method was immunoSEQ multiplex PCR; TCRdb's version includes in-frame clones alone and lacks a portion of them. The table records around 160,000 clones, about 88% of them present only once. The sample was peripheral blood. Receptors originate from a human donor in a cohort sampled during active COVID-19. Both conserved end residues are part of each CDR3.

CDR3 protein: CASKGQGTDTQYF
V gene: TRBV19
J gene: TRBJ2-3

CDR3 protein: CASSSPGLAAHNEQFF
V gene: TRBV19
J gene: TRBJ2-1

CDR3 protein: CAISGHLGKETQYF
V gene: TRBV10-3
J gene: TRBJ2-5

CDR3 protein: CAWNRGGYGYTF
V gene: TRBV30
J gene: TRBJ1-2

CDR3 protein: CASSLSGASGPRYEQYF
V gene: TRBV28
J gene: TRBJ2-7

CDR3 protein: CASSFRESSYNSPLHF
V gene: TRBV7-6
J gene: TRBJ1-6

CDR3 protein: CAWSVLGLGYGYTF
V gene: TRBV30
J gene: TRBJ1-2

CDR3 protein: CASSSALEWPPTVNEQYF
V gene: TRBV5-1
J gene: TRBJ2-7

CDR3 protein: CASSPQGGAYNEQFF
V gene: TRBV7-3
J gene: TRBJ2-1

CDR3 protein: CASSQKKTGLDEQFF
V gene: TRBV23-1
J gene: TRBJ2-1

CDR3 protein: CASSFMGEASGRWNNEQFF
V gene: TRBV28
J gene: TRBJ2-1

CDR3 protein: CASSGGTSGSNEQFF
V gene: TRBV11-3
J gene: TRBJ2-1

CDR3 protein: CASSIYRTGGHTEAFF
V gene: TRBV27
J gene: TRBJ1-1

CDR3 protein: CASSQDPGTNQPQHF
V gene: TRBV3-1/TRBV3-2
J gene: TRBJ1-5

CDR3 protein: CASSLGHAREQFF
V gene: TRBV5-8
J gene: TRBJ2-1

CDR3 protein: CASSLNMGQGSYEQYF
V gene: TRBV28
J gene: TRBJ2-7

CDR3 protein: CASSQIFDKSSYNSPLHF
V gene: TRBV4-1
J gene: TRBJ1-6

CDR3 protein: CASSLNGQGRREKLFF
V gene: TRBV5-6
J gene: TRBJ1-4

CDR3 protein: CASSPHLGAGCFYEQYF
V gene: TRBV3-1/TRBV3-2
J gene: TRBJ2-7

CDR3 protein: CASSLSGLRGRETQYF
V gene: TRBV5-1
J gene: TRBJ2-5

CDR3 protein: CASSLGLAGAMSTDTQYF
V gene: TRBV5-1
J gene: TRBJ2-3

CDR3 protein: CASTPDRRRDYGYTF
V gene: TRBV5-4
J gene: TRBJ1-2

CDR3 protein: CASSVGGGASTDTQYF
V gene: TRBV9
J gene: TRBJ2-3

CDR3 protein: CASSQEFSSAPYEQYF
V gene: TRBV4-3
J gene: TRBJ2-7

CDR3 protein: CASSRGEMGNQPQHF
V gene: TRBV4-1
J gene: TRBJ1-5

CDR3 protein: CASGLAATDTQYF
V gene: TRBV3-1/TRBV3-2
J gene: TRBJ2-3

CDR3 protein: CASSLYGGRSSTDTQYF
V gene: TRBV7-9
J gene: TRBJ2-3

CDR3 protein: CASSPTSGRNTGELFF
V gene: TRBV13
J gene: TRBJ2-2

CDR3 protein: CASSFRRETYNEQFF
V gene: TRBV5-4
J gene: TRBJ2-1

CDR3 protein: CASTQITGELFF
V gene: TRBV3-1/TRBV3-2
J gene: TRBJ2-2

CDR3 protein: CASSLDSRWDEQYF
V gene: TRBV28
J gene: TRBJ2-7

CDR3 protein: CASVPRTSGYNEQFF
V gene: TRBV2
J gene: TRBJ2-1

CDR3 protein: CAVRQPNYGYTF
V gene: TRBV28
J gene: TRBJ1-2

CDR3 protein: CASGRQGASNQPQHF
V gene: TRBV6-6
J gene: TRBJ1-5

CDR3 protein: CASSLVVTLAGRGTGELFF
V gene: TRBV7-2
J gene: TRBJ2-2

CDR3 protein: CASSQEQVLMNTEAFF
V gene: TRBV4-1
J gene: TRBJ1-1

CDR3 protein: CASSAPGQATGANVLTF
V gene: TRBV25-1
J gene: TRBJ2-6

CDR3 protein: CASSLVRGRALETQYF
V gene: TRBV27
J gene: TRBJ2-5

CDR3 protein: CAISSGASEETQYF
V gene: TRBV10-3
J gene: TRBJ2-5

CDR3 protein: CASSPGLAGQTTGELFF
V gene: TRBV18
J gene: TRBJ2-2

CDR3 protein: CASSPHMADSGNTIYF
V gene: TRBV5-1
J gene: TRBJ1-3

CDR3 protein: CASSQDLRRYTDTQYF
V gene: TRBV3-1/TRBV3-2
J gene: TRBJ2-3

CDR3 protein: CASSTGTGQKDTQYF
V gene: TRBV6-5
J gene: TRBJ2-3

CDR3 protein: CASSPGQGAYGYTF
V gene: TRBV7-2
J gene: TRBJ1-2

CDR3 protein: CSASIGSKDGYTF
V gene: TRBV20-1
J gene: TRBJ1-2

CDR3 protein: CASWGGETQYF
V gene: TRBV12-3/TRBV12-4
J gene: TRBJ2-5

CDR3 protein: CASSGRDRGMMNEQFF
V gene: TRBV7-2
J gene: TRBJ2-1

CDR3 protein: CASSQVGTSYNEQFF
V gene: TRBV4-1
J gene: TRBJ2-1